This T cell receptor beta chain was identified during a study of human T cells and chemical hapten exposure. Germline V gene data show CDR1 as SEHNR and CDR2 as FQNEAQ (reference sequence). This CDR3 has 12 residues. V was pared by 2 bases and J by 7 bases, with 9 bases between. Time point given: pre-sensitization, week 0. Treatment: therapeutic diphenylcyclopropenone sensitization with weekly scalp DPC. TCRdb re-called the RACE reads through MiXCR, storing one row per CDR3 protein. The table includes about 51,000 distinct CDR3 sequences, around a tenth detected once. The material was whole blood, obtained in connection with sensitization to the hapten diphenylcyclopropenone (DPC). This sequence joins TRBV7-9 and TRBJ2-7; no firm D call. The source is a woman between 40 and 50 years old with alopecia areata. Some clones in this sample may be carry-over from other donors' samples. The CDR3 loop is CASSLTGQEQYF. The CDR3 DNA sequence: TGTGCCAGCAGCTTAACTGGGCAAGAGCAGTACTTC. The full variable domain, completed using reference TRBV7-9 and TRBJ2-7, is DTGVSQNPRHKITKRGQNVTFRCDPISEHNRLYWYRQTLGQGPEFLTYFQNEAQLEKSRLLSDRFSAERPKGSFSTLEIQRTEQGDSAMYLCASSLTGQEQYFGPGTRLTVT.